This paragraph reports one TCR beta chain. What it recognizes is unknown. The data stem from a study of identical twins. Overall study results and limits: For monozygotic twins, models underestimated out-of-frame TCR alpha sharing. Part of the zero-insertion signal could reflect confounding by invariant MAIT and iNKT cells.

TCRdb re-called the 5' RACE reads with MiXCR, one entry per CDR3 protein. The table lists about 240,000 distinct CDR3 sequences, 6% to 8.5% of them singletons. Trimming removed 1 base from V and 6 bases from J, with 13 bases in between. Germline-derived CDR1 and CDR2 are LGHDT and YNNKEL (reference sequence). The CDR3 is made up of 15 amino acids. Each donor was a healthy Caucasian. The data were also submitted as part of a second study, on yellow fever vaccine responses in identical twins. This second report adds: Reportedly, the response of twins' T cells to the vaccine seemed partly convergent, partly personalized.

The TCR originated in a woman aged 18-29 years in good health. The chain links TRBV3-1 to TRBJ1-5, with D hard to call. Material: CD8+ T cells sorted from blood. The CDR3 here is CASSQVYGEGQPQHF. In DNA form, the CDR3 reads TGTGCCAGCAGCCAAGTTTACGGGGAAGGTCAGCCCCAGCATTTT.